These 5 T cell receptor beta chains were all obtained from the same sample, sequenced in a study of CD8 T cells in ankylosing spondylitis. These receptors have no known antigen. Overall study findings and caveats: In ankylosing spondylitis blood, a motif of roughly 8 highly homologous TCR beta variants appeared characteristic.

One entry per CDR3 protein, called by TCRdb with MiXCR from the 5' RACE reads. The sample lists about 460,000 distinct CDR3 sequences; approximately 5% were seen once. The sequenced sample consisted of blood, either unsorted or a sorted T cell fraction (not recorded which). The receptor source for this set is a male donor with ankylosing spondylitis.

This clonotype was recorded many times. This rearrangement joins TRBV6-6 to TRBJ2-3; either TRBD1 or TRBD2 may supply D (5 bases each). CDR1 is MNHNY and CDR2 is SVGAGI in the germline V gene (reference sequence). The CDR3 is made up of 13 amino acids. Trimming stripped 0 bases from V and 14 bases from J, with 15 bases between. CDR3 sequence: CASSYSGLAGAYF. CDR3 in DNA: TGTGCCAGCAGTTACTCCGGGCTCGCCGGGGCGTATTTT.

This clonotype was found many times. The chain joins TRBV6-2 or TRBV6-3 to TRBJ2-1; D uncertain. The CDR3 runs 14 residues. Germline CDR1 is MNHEY and CDR2 is SVGEGT. The V gene lost 0 bases and the J gene lost 4 bases, with 7 bases spanning the gap. For the CDR3, the DNA is TGTGCCAGCAGTTACTCGATAAGTTACAATGAGCAGTTCTTC. The encoded protein is CASSYSISYNEQFF.

This clonotype was seen a handful of times. CDR3 sequence reads: CSNAPQNTDTQYF. In nucleotides, the CDR3 is TGCAGTAATGCACCACAGAACACAGATACGCAGTATTTT. This chain joins TRBV20-1 and TRBJ2-3, with no clear D. V lost 8 bases and J 2 bases, leaving 14 bases between the germline ends. From germline, CDR1 is DFQATT and CDR2 SNEGSKA (reference sequence). The CDR3 is made up of 13 amino acids.

This clonotype was recorded many times. The rearrangement joins TRBV20-1 to TRBJ2-5; D gene ambiguous. This CDR3 comprises 12 residues. Trimming shortened V by 3 bases and J by 4 bases, and 9 bases separated the two germline ends. Germline CDR1 DFQATT, CDR2 SNEGSKA (reference sequence). The CDR3 loop is CSASPWRETQYF. The CDR3 DNA reads as TGCAGTGCTAGTCCCTGGAGAGAGACCCAGTACTTC.

This clonotype occurred many times. The chain combines TRBV10-3 with TRBJ2-3; D gene ambiguous. V lost 8 bases, J lost 0 bases, and 9 bases lay in between. CDR1 ENHRY and CDR2 SYGVKD come from the germline V gene. The CDR3 length is 13 residues. The CDR3 protein is CAIGRASTDTQYF. The CDR3 nucleotides are TGTGCCATCGGAAGAGCCAGCACAGATACGCAGTATTTT.